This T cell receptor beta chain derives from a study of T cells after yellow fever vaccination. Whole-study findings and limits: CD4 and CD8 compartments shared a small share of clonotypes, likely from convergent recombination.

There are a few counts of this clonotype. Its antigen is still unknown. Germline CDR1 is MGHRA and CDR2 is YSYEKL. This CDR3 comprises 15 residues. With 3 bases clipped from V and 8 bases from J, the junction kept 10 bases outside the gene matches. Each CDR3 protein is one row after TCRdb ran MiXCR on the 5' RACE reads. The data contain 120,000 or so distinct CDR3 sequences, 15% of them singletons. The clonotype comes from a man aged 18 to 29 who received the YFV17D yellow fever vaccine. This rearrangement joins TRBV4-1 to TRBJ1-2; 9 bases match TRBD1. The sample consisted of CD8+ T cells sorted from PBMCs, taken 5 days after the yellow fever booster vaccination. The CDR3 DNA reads TGCGCCAGCAGCCATGGACAGGGGTCCCCTTCGGGCTACACCTTC. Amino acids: CASSHGQGSPSGYTF.